Presented here are 22 T cell receptor beta chains from one specimen sequenced in a study of cytomegalovirus exposure and HLA in healthy donors. Use of 60 Vbeta and 13 Jbeta primers characterized the PCR. Assay: immunoSEQ multiplex PCR; the TCRdb copy retains only in-frame clones and omits some. Among some 130,000 clones listed, roughly 80% were seen once. The source material was PBMCs. The receptors here all came from a male donor in good health and CMV-seronegative.

The chain joins TRBV30 to TRBJ2-1, with 16 bases that match TRBD2. The germline CDR1 and CDR2 sequences are GTSNPN and SVGIG (reference sequence). J was trimmed by 14 bases and V by 7 bases; bases with no gene match: 14. The CDR3 is 15 amino acids. The CDR3, as DNA: TGTGCCTCCTATTTCTCTGGGACTAGCGGGAGGGCCGAGTTCTTC. It is translated as CASYFSGTSGRAEFF.

The chain links TRBV20-1 to TRBJ2-1; D is perhaps TRBD2 (5 bases). The CDR3 runs 11 residues. Trimming removed 5 bases from V and 4 bases from J, with 6 bases in between. Germline V lookup: CDR1 DFQATT, CDR2 SNEGSKA (reference sequence). CDR3 in amino acids: CSAGEYNEQFF. For the CDR3, the DNA is TGCAGTGCTGGGGAGTACAATGAGCAGTTCTTC.

V and J are TRBV5-5 and TRBJ1-2, with 7 bases aligning to TRBD1. The J segment lost 5 bases and the V segment lost 0 bases, leaving 7 bases of the junction unmatched. Looked up from germline, CDR1 is SGHKS and CDR2 is YYEKEE (reference sequence). The CDR3 extends over 15 amino acids. The CDR3 protein is CASSLAIQGYYGYTF. The CDR3 DNA is TGTGCCAGCAGCTTGGCCATACAGGGGTATTATGGCTACACCTTC.

The V gene is TRBV11-2, the J gene TRBJ2-1, with 10 bases that match TRBD2. Germline-derived CDR1 and CDR2 are SGHAT and FQNNGV. Losses at the gene ends were 1 base for V and 2 bases for J; bases not matched to a gene: 5. There are 17 residues in the CDR3. CDR3 in DNA: TGTGCCAGCAGCTTAGTTTGGACTAGCGGCACCTACAATGAGCAGTTCTTC. Encoded protein: CASSLVWTSGTYNEQFF.

This clone showed up just a few times. The chain recombines TRBV27 with TRBJ2-3, with D perhaps TRBD1 (5 bases). Deletions cut 2 bases from V and 2 bases from J, with 11 bases between. This CDR3 has 15 amino acids. The germline gives CDR1 MNHEY, CDR2 SMNVEV (reference sequence). CDR3 amino acids: CASSLIPDNTDTQYF. The CDR3 nucleotides read TGTGCCAGCAGTTTAATCCCGGACAACACAGATACGCAGTATTTT.

V usage is TRBV5-1 and J usage is TRBJ1-1, with D tentatively TRBD1 (5 bases). The CDR3 spans 15 residues. Germline V lookup: CDR1 SGHRS, CDR2 YFSETQ. The V end was cut by 0 bases, the J end by 6 bases, with 15 bases between. CDR3 protein: CASSLEGPVIAEAFF. The CDR3 region has the DNA TGCGCCAGCAGCTTGGAGGGGCCAGTCATCGCTGAAGCTTTCTTT. Drawing the rest from reference TRBV5-1 and TRBJ1-1, the complete variable domain is KAGVTQTPRYLIKTRGQQVTLSCSPISGHRSVSWYQQTPGQGLQFLFEYFSETQRNKGNFPGRFSGRQFSNSRSEMNVSTLELGDSALYLCASSLEGPVIAEAFFGQGTRLTVV.

The CDR3 loop reads CASSYSLPGSTIYF. CDR3 DNA sequence: TGTGCCAGCAGTTATTCGCTTCCCGGGAGTACCATATATTTT. The J gene is TRBJ1-3, the V gene TRBV6-5; the D is unclear. This CDR3 has 14 amino acids. V lost 3 bases to trimming and J lost 10 bases, with 16 bases between them. CDR1 and CDR2 (germline): MNHEY, SVGAGI.

The chain links TRBV5-8 to TRBJ2-5; 7 nucleotides agree with TRBD2. V lost 1 base, J lost 9 bases, and 6 bases stayed unmatched. Per germline, CDR1 SGHTS and CDR2 YDEGEE. CDR3 length equals 13 residues. Here the CDR3 DNA reads TGTGCCAGCAGCTTGAGAGGGAGCGGGGCCCAGTACTTC. Translation gives CASSLRGSGAQYF.

The V and J genes are TRBV6-6 and TRBJ2-7, with TRBD1 as a possible D gene (6 bases). From germline, CDR1 is MNHNY and CDR2 SVGAGI (reference sequence). The length of the CDR3 is 13 residues. Trimming removed 6 bases at V and 3 bases at J, with 12 bases between. CDR3 sequence (DNA): TGTGCCAGCAGATACATACAGGGCTACGAGCAGTACTTC. It encodes CASRYIQGYEQYF.

This clone was counted between two and nine times. The V gene is TRBV5-5, the J gene TRBJ2-3, with TRBD2 identical over 13 bases. The junction had 5 bases not matched to a gene; V was cut back by 4 bases and J by 3 bases. Germline CDR1 SGHKS, CDR2 YYEKEE (reference sequence). There are 16 residues in the CDR3. CDR3 sequence reads: CASSREGLAGTDTQYF. CDR3 DNA sequence: TGTGCCAGCAGCCGCGAGGGACTAGCGGGAACAGATACGCAGTATTTT.

V is TRBV9 and J is TRBJ2-1, with D possibly matching TRBD2 (6 bases). CDR3 size: 13 residues. CDR1 is SGDLS and CDR2 is YYNGEE in the germline V gene. V shed 3 bases and J shed 7 bases, with 11 bases lying between them. The CDR3: CASSGDRGNEQFF. DNA of the CDR3: TGTGCCAGCAGCGGGGACCGGGGGAATGAGCAGTTCTTC.

J is TRBJ1-1 and V is TRBV28, with a possible D match to TRBD1 (6 bases). The ends were cut back, 7 bases at V and 4 bases at J, with 16 bases in the middle. CDR1 and CDR2 from the germline V gene are MDHEN and SYDVKM. There are 14 residues in the CDR3. The CDR3 DNA reads as TGTGCCAGCATCATCTCAGGGGCGTCCACTGAAGCTTTCTTT. Translated: CASIISGASTEAFF.

This clone was counted a few times. The J gene is TRBJ2-3, the V gene TRBV15, with D uncertain. This CDR3 has 13 residues. In germline, CDR1 is LNHNV, CDR2 YYDKDF (reference sequence). The V end lost 5 bases, the J end lost 3 bases, and 9 bases lay between the germline ends. The CDR3: CATSDDSTDTQYF. The CDR3 DNA is TGTGCCACCAGCGACGACTCGACAGATACGCAGTATTTT.

The chain recombines TRBV7-2 with TRBJ2-4, with 14 bases lining up with TRBD2. Per germline, CDR1 SGHTA and CDR2 FQGNSA. CDR3 length equals 14 residues. V gave up 5 bases and J gave up 12 bases; unmatched junction bases: 6. The CDR3 spells CASSRLAGGDSQYF. The DNA for the CDR3 is TGTGCCAGCAGCCGACTAGCGGGAGGGGACAGTCAGTACTTC.

J is TRBJ1-2 and V is TRBV30; a weak D match, TRBD1 (6 bases). The CDR3 loop spans 14 amino acids. Germline values: CDR1 GTSNPN, CDR2 SVGIG (reference sequence). The V gene lost 0 bases and the J gene lost 8 bases, with 16 bases spanning the gap. CDR3: CAWSVPQGWGGYTF. DNA of the CDR3: TGTGCCTGGAGTGTACCCCAGGGGTGGGGCGGCTACACCTTC.

The chain recombines TRBV6-4 with TRBJ2-1; 7 bases line up with TRBD2. The length of the CDR3 is 14 residues. Germline V gene lookup returns CDR1 MRHNA and CDR2 SNTAGT. V gave up 3 bases and J gave up 8 bases; unmatched junction bases: 7. CDR3 DNA sequence: TGTGCCAGCAGTGAGAGCGGGGCGAGTGATGAGCAGTTCTTC. Translated: CASSESGASDEQFF.

The gene calls are TRBV19 and TRBJ1-6, with TRBD1 as a possible D gene (6 bases). CDR1 and CDR2 from the germline V gene are LNHDA and SQIVND (reference sequence). Trimming removed 5 bases from V and 3 bases from J, with 14 bases in between. The CDR3 has 16 amino acids. The CDR3 nucleotides are TGTGCCAGTAGTGCCAGGGGCCCCAACTATAATTCACCCCTCCACTTT. Translating gives CASSARGPNYNSPLHF.

The V and J genes are TRBV23-1 and TRBJ2-2; tentatively, D is TRBD1 (5 bases). TRBV23-1 is filed as an ORF, its function uncertain. The V end was cut by 3 bases, the J end by 0 bases, with 14 bases between. The CDR3 length is 17 residues. The CDR3 reads CASSQSHQGANTGELFF. The CDR3 region has the DNA TGCGCCAGCAGTCAGAGCCATCAGGGTGCGAACACCGGGGAGCTGTTTTTT.

There are a few counts of this clone. The chain carries TRBV10-3 and TRBJ2-7, with 11 bases fitting TRBD2. The CDR3 runs to 13 residues. Germline V lookup: CDR1 ENHRY, CDR2 SYGVKD. J gave up 4 bases and V 7 bases, and 3 bases lay outside the gene matches. The CDR3 bases are TGTGCCATCACCGGGACTAGCGGATACGAGCAGTACTTC. Its protein is CAITGTSGYEQYF.

The chain links TRBV2 to TRBJ2-7; D is unresolved. With 6 bases removed from V and 3 bases from J, the gap between germline ends came to 9 bases. The CDR3 sequence is 12 residues long. CDR1 is SNHLY, CDR2 FYNNEI, per germline. CDR3 DNA: TGTGCCAGCAGGGGCCGATTCTACGAGCAGTACTTC. Translation gives CASRGRFYEQYF.

The chain joins TRBV10-3 to TRBJ2-7; TRBD1 matches at 7 bases. Germline V CDR1 and CDR2: ENHRY, SYGVKD. Germline trimming cut 8 bases from V and 5 bases from J; bases unmatched to any gene: 6. The CDR3 runs to 12 residues. CDR3 residues: CAIYQGVNEQYF. The CDR3 DNA sequence: TGTGCCATCTATCAGGGGGTGAACGAGCAGTACTTC.

CDR3 loop: CASASSTDTQYF. The CDR3 DNA sequence: TGTGCTAGTGCCTCCTCTACAGATACGCAGTATTTT. The rearrangement uses TRBV12-5 and TRBJ2-3; D uncertain. Germline-derived CDR1 and CDR2 are LGHNT and FRNRAP. V lost 7 bases and J 3 bases, leaving 8 bases between the germline ends. CDR3 length equals 12 residues.